Below are 21 T cell receptor beta chains sequenced from a single sample in a study of cytomegalovirus exposure and HLA in healthy donors. The study ran its PCR with 60 Vbeta and 13 Jbeta primers. Profiling relied on immunoSEQ multiplex PCR, and the TCRdb table lists in-frame clones only, not all of them. Of 130,000 to 150,000 clones listed, roughly 73% are singletons. Sequenced sample: PBMCs. The receptors come from a human donor in good health.

The rearrangement joins TRBV7-3 to TRBJ2-1; 7 positions agree with TRBD1. CDR1 is SGHTA and CDR2 is FQGTGA in the germline V gene. V lost 5 bases and J lost 8; bases outside the gene matches: 6. The CDR3 totals 13 residues. The CDR3 sequence is CASSPYDRDEQFF. CDR3 coding DNA: TGTGCCAGCAGCCCATACGACAGGGATGAGCAGTTCTTC.

This clone is a singleton in its sample. The chain is built from TRBV13 and TRBJ2-3, with D perhaps TRBD2 (8 bases). This CDR3 contains 18 residues. Germline loops: CDR1 PRHDT, CDR2 FYEKMQ (reference sequence). V was shortened by 3 bases and J by 6 bases, with 25 bases between the two germline ends. Here the CDR3 DNA reads TGTGCCAGCAGCTTGGAGACTAGCGAGGTCCTCAGGGGGGATACGCAGTATTTT. This sequence encodes CASSLETSEVLRGDTQYF.

This chain links TRBV5-4 with TRBJ2-7; D may be TRBD2 (7 bases). The V and J ends lost 3 bases and 4 bases respectively, with 23 bases between them. Germline V gives CDR1 SGHNT, CDR2 YYREEE (reference sequence). The CDR3 is 17 residues long. The CDR3 spells CASSSLGGGADPYEQYF. The CDR3 coding sequence is TGTGCCAGCAGCTCCTTAGGAGGGGGGGCAGACCCTTACGAGCAGTACTTC.

This chain links TRBV18 with TRBJ1-2, with 7 bases aligning to TRBD1. The J segment lost 8 bases and the V segment lost 3 bases, leaving 6 bases of the junction unmatched. The germline CDR1 and CDR2 sequences are KGHSH and LQKENI. The CDR3 totals 13 residues. CDR3 region: CASSPAGTEGYTF. CDR3 DNA: TGTGCCAGCTCACCCGCCGGGACAGAAGGCTACACCTTC.

The J gene is TRBJ2-5, the V gene TRBV6-5, with a weak D call TRBD1 (5 bases). Germline CDR1 MNHEY, CDR2 SVGAGI. The CDR3 loop spans 16 amino acids. The V gene lost 0 bases and the J gene lost 4 bases, with 15 bases spanning the gap. CDR3: CASSYSNGQGRETQYF. CDR3 DNA sequence: TGTGCCAGCAGTTACTCGAATGGTCAGGGTAGAGAGACCCAGTACTTC.

J is TRBJ1-6 and V is TRBV5-1; 8 nucleotides agree with TRBD1. The CDR3 spans 17 residues. Trimming at V came to 6 bases and at J to 7 bases, leaving 15 bases not matched to a gene. Looked up from germline, CDR1 is SGHRS and CDR2 is YFSETQ. This chain's CDR3 is CASTVLLSGQENSPLHF. The CDR3 DNA is TGCGCCAGCACCGTCCTTTTGTCGGGACAGGAAAATTCACCCCTCCACTTT.

The chain joins TRBV6-6 to TRBJ1-1; 7 positions match TRBD1. Unmatched junction bases numbered 7, after V lost 2 bases and J lost 4 bases. The CDR3 has 15 residues. CDR1 and CDR2 (germline): MNHNY, SVGAGI (reference sequence). This CDR3 reads CASSYERTGATEAFF. Written as DNA, the CDR3 is TGTGCCAGCAGTTACGAGAGAACAGGGGCCACTGAAGCTTTCTTT.

This clone showed up just a few times. This chain joins TRBV7-2 and TRBJ2-7; 9 bases are a match to TRBD2. The CDR3 contains 14 residues. The junction had 4 bases not matched to a gene; V was cut back by 4 bases and J by 3 bases. Germline V gene sequence: CDR1 SGHTA, CDR2 FQGNSA. CDR3: CASSSWTSDYEQYF. As DNA, the CDR3 is TGTGCCAGCAGCTCCTGGACTAGCGACTACGAGCAGTACTTC.

This clone was picked up a small number of times. The V and J genes are TRBV6-5 and TRBJ2-2; 7 bases line up with TRBD1. The CDR3 has 14 amino acids. CDR1 is MNHEY and CDR2 is SVGAGI in the germline V gene. J was trimmed by 5 bases and V by 10 bases; bases with no gene match: 10. CDR3 protein: CATGRQGKTGELFF. DNA of the CDR3: TGTGCCACGGGGAGACAGGGAAAAACCGGGGAGCTGTTTTTT.

This clone was counted a few times. The chain carries TRBV7-9 and TRBJ2-7; 9 bases map to TRBD2. The CDR3 runs to 17 residues. V lost 1 base and J lost 3; bases outside the gene matches: 10. Germline CDR1 SEHNR, CDR2 FQNEAQ (reference sequence). The CDR3 reads CASSLGELAGHNYEQYF. The CDR3 coding sequence is TGTGCCAGCAGCTTAGGGGAGCTAGCGGGACATAACTACGAGCAGTACTTC.

This clone was seen once. The V and J genes are TRBV6-5 and TRBJ2-1, with TRBD2 matching 12 bases. This CDR3 comprises 15 residues. The trim removed 2 bases at V and 4 bases at J, leaving 0 bases unmatched. Germline V CDR1 and CDR2: MNHEY, SVGAGI. For the CDR3, the DNA is TGTGCCAGCAGTTACACTAGCGGGAGGTACAATGAGCAGTTCTTC. The encoded protein is CASSYTSGRYNEQFF.

The chain links TRBV5-4 to TRBJ1-1, with TRBD1 as a possible D gene (6 bases). The CDR3 is made up of 13 amino acids. CDR1 and CDR2 (germline): SGHNT, YYREEE (reference sequence). The V end was cut by 4 bases, the J end by 5 bases, with 12 bases between. CDR3: CASSLGQTTEAFF. The CDR3 DNA sequence: TGTGCCAGCAGCCTGGGACAAACGACTGAAGCTTTCTTT.

V gene TRBV13 combines with J gene TRBJ2-1; 8 bases are shared with TRBD2. The V gene end was trimmed by 3 bases and the J gene end by 7 bases; junction bases not matched to a gene: 8. The CDR3 covers 15 residues. Looked up from germline, CDR1 is PRHDT and CDR2 is FYEKMQ (reference sequence). CDR3 sequence reads: CASSLTSVVENEQFF. DNA for the CDR3: TGTGCCAGCAGCTTGACTAGCGTTGTAGAGAATGAGCAGTTCTTC.

The chain links TRBV28 to TRBJ1-4; D perhaps matches TRBD1 (6 bases). Trimming removed 7 bases at V and 8 bases at J, with 11 bases between. This CDR3 region has 12 residues. The germline V gene encodes CDR1 MDHEN and CDR2 SYDVKM. The CDR3 sequence is CASMWGREKLFF. CDR3 in DNA: TGTGCCAGCATGTGGGGGCGGGAAAAACTGTTTTTT.

The J gene is TRBJ2-7, the V gene TRBV5-1, with 7 bases lining up with TRBD2. The germline CDR1 and CDR2 sequences are SGHRS and YFSETQ. There are 14 residues in the CDR3. V trimming: 2 bases; J trimming: 4 bases; junction bases outside the gene matches: 6. CDR3 in amino acids: CASSFRGSGYEQYF. The CDR3 nucleotides read TGCGCCAGCAGCTTTCGCGGGAGTGGTTACGAGCAGTACTTC.

This rearrangement joins TRBV4-1 to TRBJ2-2, with D tentatively TRBD2 (6 bases). Trimming stripped 0 bases from V and 1 base from J, with 12 bases between. CDR3 length: 17 amino acids. Looked up from germline, CDR1 is MGHRA and CDR2 is YSYEKL. The CDR3: CASSQDSQGLNTGELFF. The CDR3 DNA reads TGCGCCAGCAGCCAAGACAGCCAGGGACTGAACACCGGGGAGCTGTTTTTT.

There are a few counts of this clone. V usage is TRBV6-5 and J usage is TRBJ2-7, with TRBD1 matching 11 bases. Germline V gene lookup returns CDR1 MNHEY and CDR2 SVGAGI. The CDR3 has 15 amino acids. Germline trimming cut 5 bases from V and 2 bases from J; bases unmatched to any gene: 5. The CDR3 nucleotides read TGTGCCAGCAGTCCCGGGACAGGGGGGCCCTACGAGCAGTACTTC. Its protein product is CASSPGTGGPYEQYF.

The chain recombines TRBV6-1 with TRBJ2-4; D ambiguous. Trimming removed 5 bases at V and 8 bases at J, with 4 bases between. The CDR3 sequence is 10 residues long. Germline CDR1 is MNHNS and CDR2 is SASEGT. CDR3 nucleotides: TGTGCCAGCAGTTCGGACATTCAGTACTTC. Protein: CASSSDIQYF.

The CDR3 DNA is TGTGCCAGCGGGATAGCGGTGAACTCCTACAATGAGCAGTTCTTC. Amino acids: CASGIAVNSYNEQFF. The chain couples TRBV6-1 to TRBJ2-1; TRBD2 is a possible D gene (6 bases). The CDR3 has 15 residues. The V gene's germline CDR1 is MNHNS and CDR2 SASEGT. V lost 8 bases, J lost 0 bases, and 14 bases lay in between.

V is TRBV6-5 and J is TRBJ2-1, with D uncertain. CDR3 length: 12 amino acids. Germline assignment: CDR1 MNHEY and CDR2 SVGAGI. V was clipped by 7 bases and J by 6 bases, with 10 bases between them. Here the CDR3 DNA reads TGTGCCAGCATCAGCACAGCCAATGAGCAGTTCTTC. Protein product: CASISTANEQFF.

This clone was observed a handful of times. The chain carries TRBV5-1 and TRBJ1-1; D remains ambiguous. This CDR3 region has 12 residues. The germline V gene encodes CDR1 SGHRS and CDR2 YFSETQ. Trimming took 7 bases from V and 0 from J, leaving 7 bases between them. This chain's CDR3 is CASSQMNTEAFF. CDR3 sequence (DNA): TGCGCCAGCTCACAGATGAACACTGAAGCTTTCTTT.